Listed below are T cell receptor beta chains from one sample, sequenced in a study of shared clonotypes between healthy human individuals. The protocol was immunoSEQ multiplex PCR, while the TCRdb copy is restricted to in-frame clones and leaves out a portion. The table shows about 2.1 million clones, with about 92% occurring only once. Sequencing was performed on naive CD8+ T cells from PBMCs. The receptors shown here come from a man aged 18 to 29 in good health. Some clones in this sample may be carry-over from other donors' samples. The CDR3 runs from the conserved cysteine through the conserved F or W. The order of the fields is CDR3 DNA, CDR3 protein, clone size, D gene, J gene, V gene. The D gene is left open where the match is weak. Rows may omit the clone size; those that give it use once, few, many or a size class.

TGTGCCAGCAGTTTATGGGACGGCATGAACACTGAAGCTTTCTTT	CASSLWDGMNTEAFF	once	-	TRBJ1-1	TRBV28
TGTGCCAGCAGGCCAGAGGGGCGGGGCTACACCTTC	CASRPEGRGYTF	-	-	TRBJ1-2	TRBV28
TGTGCCAGCAGCCCGGCCGTCCGTGGGTCAGATACGCAGTATTTT	CASSPAVRGSDTQYF	-	-	TRBJ2-3	TRBV13
TGCGCCAGCAGCCAAGGCGGTGGGAACACCGGGGAGCTGTTTTTT	CASSQGGGNTGELFF	-	-	TRBJ2-2	TRBV4-1
TGCAGCGTTGGCCTCAGGGCAGGGACCTACGAGCAGTACTTC	CSVGLRAGTYEQYF	once	-	TRBJ2-7	TRBV29-1
TGTGCCAGCAGCTTGGGTCCCAGCTACACCTTC	CASSLGPSYTF	once	-	TRBJ1-2	TRBV5-6
TGTGCCAGCAGTAGCCGGGACACAGAACCCTACACCTACGAGCAGTACTTC	CASSSRDTEPYTYEQYF	once	-	TRBJ2-7	TRBV7-9
TGTGCCAGCAGTGGGAGGGGCGGTGAAGCTTTCTTT	CASSGRGGEAFF	-	-	TRBJ1-1	TRBV2
TGCAGCGCAAATGGGGGGGAAGAGACCCAGTACTTC	CSANGGEETQYF	-	TRBD2	TRBJ2-5	TRBV29-1
TGTGCCAGCAGCTTAACGTCAGAATACGAGCAGTACTTC	CASSLTSEYEQYF	-	-	TRBJ2-7	TRBV7-9
TGTGCCAGCAGTCCATCCGGGACGGGCCGCTACGAGCAGTACTTC	CASSPSGTGRYEQYF	few	-	TRBJ2-7	TRBV27
TGCGCCAGCAGTCTACAGGGCATCCACGAGCAGTACTTC	CASSLQGIHEQYF	-	-	TRBJ2-7	TRBV10-1
TGTGCCAGCAGTGGCCGGGACAGGGGCTTCTACGAGCAGTACTTC	CASSGRDRGFYEQYF	-	TRBD1	TRBJ2-7	TRBV27
TGTGCCAGCACGGAGAACACTGAAGCTTTCTTT	CASTENTEAFF	-	-	TRBJ1-1	TRBV6-5
TGTGCCAGCAGTCCCGGACTAGCGGGAGGATACGAGCAGTACTTC	CASSPGLAGGYEQYF	-	TRBD2	TRBJ2-7	TRBV27
TGTGCCAGCAGCTTAGAGAGAACCGCTAACGAGCAGTACTTC	CASSLERTANEQYF	-	-	TRBJ2-7	TRBV11-2
TGTGCCAGCAGTTACGGGCAGGACTACGAGCAGTACTTC	CASSYGQDYEQYF	-	-	TRBJ2-7	TRBV27
TGCGCCAGCAGCCAACCGGGACAGGGGGCTTTCCAAGAGACCCAGTACTTC	CASSQPGQGAFQETQYF	-	TRBD1	TRBJ2-5	TRBV4-1
TGTGCCAGCAGCCCCGGGGGCAATCAGCCCCAGCATTTT	CASSPGGNQPQHF	-	-	TRBJ1-5	TRBV9
TGTGCCAGCAGCTTCTCCGGGCAGGGGAATTTGGATACGCAGTATTTT	CASSFSGQGNLDTQYF	once	-	TRBJ2-3	TRBV13
TGTGCCAGCAGCCCCCAGGGTGTTGGCGGGCGGATCTACAATGAGCAGTTCTTC	CASSPQGVGGRIYNEQFF	-	-	TRBJ2-1	TRBV11-1
TGCGCCAGCAGCCAAAGACTAGCAGGCGCGAACACTGAAGCTTTCTTT	CASSQRLAGANTEAFF	-	-	TRBJ1-1	TRBV4-1
TGTGCCAGCAGTTTATCGACCCCCGGCGCAAGTTCCCAGCATTTT	CASSLSTPGASSQHF	-	-	TRBJ1-5	TRBV27
TGTGCCAGCAGCTTGCTCTTCGGACAGGGGATCCACGAGCAGTACTTC	CASSLLFGQGIHEQYF	once	TRBD1	TRBJ2-7	TRBV7-6
TGTGCCAGCAGTTACTTACCGACAGGGTGGGATGAAAAACTGTTTTTT	CASSYLPTGWDEKLFF	-	TRBD1	TRBJ1-4	TRBV6-5
TGTGCCAGTAGTATAGACAGGGGTTTCAACACCGGGGAGCTGTTTTTT	CASSIDRGFNTGELFF	-	-	TRBJ2-2	TRBV19
TGTGCCAGCAGTGCAGGGACGCTAGCTGGAAACACCATATATTTT	CASSAGTLAGNTIYF	-	-	TRBJ1-3	TRBV6-1
TGCGCCAGCAGCCAATCCGGGACAGGGGGTTTCTATGGCTACACCTTC	CASSQSGTGGFYGYTF	-	TRBD1	TRBJ1-2	TRBV4-1
TGCGCCAGCAGCCAAGGACAGGGTTGGGATACGCAGTATTTT	CASSQGQGWDTQYF	-	TRBD1	TRBJ2-3	TRBV4-3
TGCGCCAGCAGCTTGGAACGTTTAGCCAGAGGAACCGGGGAGCTGTTTTTT	CASSLERLARGTGELFF	-	-	TRBJ2-2	TRBV5-1
TGTGCCACCAGCAGAGCTCAGGACAGAATCACAGATACGCAGTATTTT	CATSRAQDRITDTQYF	-	-	TRBJ2-3	TRBV15
TGTGCCAGCAGCTCCTACTCAACCGGCGGGGCATCCTACAATGAGCAGTTCTTC	CASSSYSTGGASYNEQFF	-	-	TRBJ2-1	TRBV11-2
TGTGCCAGTAAAGTGGACACCGGGGAGCTGTTTTTT	CASKVDTGELFF	-	-	TRBJ2-2	TRBV19
TGCGCCAGCAGCCTCCCGCAGCGCACTTATGGCTACACCTTC	CASSLPQRTYGYTF	-	-	TRBJ1-2	TRBV4-1
TGTGCCAGCAGCCGCGTTTACGGGGACCAACAGTTCTTC	CASSRVYGDQQFF	-	-	TRBJ2-1	TRBV11-1
TGTGCCAGCAGCTTATCCATTTACGAGCAGTACTTC	CASSLSIYEQYF	-	-	TRBJ2-7	TRBV7-9
TGCGCCAGCAGCTTAGGCGCAAATGAGCAGTTCTTC	CASSLGANEQFF	-	-	TRBJ2-1	TRBV5-1
TGTGCCAGCAGTTTTGCAGGGGACACTGAAGCTTTCTTT	CASSFAGDTEAFF	-	-	TRBJ1-1	TRBV27
TGTGCCAGCAGTTTGTCACCCGGGACAGGGGTTTTGACAGATACGCAGTATTTT	CASSLSPGTGVLTDTQYF	once	TRBD1	TRBJ2-3	TRBV27
TGTGCCAGCAGCCATCTCGCAGGAGCGGAAGCTTTCTTT	CASSHLAGAEAFF	once	-	TRBJ1-1	TRBV16
TGTGCCAGCAGTGAACGGGTGGGCGGGAGCCTCCGCGAGACCCAGTACTTC	CASSERVGGSLRETQYF	once	TRBD2	TRBJ2-5	TRBV6-1
TGTGCCAGCAGTCCCTTACAACTAGCGGGACAAGAGACCCAGTACTTC	CASSPLQLAGQETQYF	-	TRBD2	TRBJ2-5	TRBV27
TGTGCCAGCAGCGTAGGTTCAGGGAGAAACACTGAAGCTTTCTTT	CASSVGSGRNTEAFF	-	-	TRBJ1-1	TRBV9
TGTGCCAGCAAGGGCCGTATCACTGAAAAACTGTTTTTT	CASKGRITEKLFF	-	-	TRBJ1-4	TRBV6-5
TGTGCCAGCCGCACAGGGCATAATTCACCCCTCCACTTT	CASRTGHNSPLHF	-	-	TRBJ1-6	TRBV6-5
TGTGCCAGCAGGCCACAGGGGAACCTTTTCCCCACAGATACGCAGTATTTT	CASRPQGNLFPTDTQYF	-	TRBD1	TRBJ2-3	TRBV27
TGTGCCAGCAGTATAGGGACAGGGGGAACGAATGAGCAGTTCTTC	CASSIGTGGTNEQFF	once	TRBD1	TRBJ2-1	TRBV27
TGTGCCAGCAGCCAGGGTCTGGGGACCCAGTACTTC	CASSQGLGTQYF	-	-	TRBJ2-5	TRBV4-2
TGTGCCAGCAGTTCCCTAAGGACAGGGCCGAACACCGGGGAGCTGTTTTTT	CASSSLRTGPNTGELFF	-	TRBD1	TRBJ2-2	TRBV28
TGTGCCAGCAGGCCCGGGCCAGATACGCAGTATTTT	CASRPGPDTQYF	-	-	TRBJ2-3	TRBV9
TGTGCCAGCAGTGAAGTGGGGGGTTTAATGAACACTGAAGCTTTCTTT	CASSEVGGLMNTEAFF	-	-	TRBJ1-1	TRBV2
TGTGCCTGGAGCGATCTGGACAGGTTTAACACTGAAGCTTTCTTT	CAWSDLDRFNTEAFF	-	TRBD1	TRBJ1-1	TRBV30
TGTGCCAGCAGCTTGGCGGGAGGGAGGAATGAGCAGTTCTTC	CASSLAGGRNEQFF	-	TRBD2	TRBJ2-1	TRBV5-5